The T cell receptor beta chain described here comes from a study of T cell clonality in common variable immunodeficiency. This clone was detected many times. The missing CDR3 end, 3 residues past where the read stops, is filled in from the germline J gene. Sequenced by immunoSEQ multiplex PCR; TCRdb stores in-frame clones only, minus some. The sample counts tens of thousands of clones, none seen once; the ten largest own around 1.6%. The CDR3 has 17 amino acids. V lost 6 bases and J lost 4; bases outside the gene matches: 18. Germline V gene sequence: CDR1 DFQATT, CDR2 SNEGSKA (reference sequence). V usage is TRBV20-1 and J usage is TRBJ2-7, with TRBD1 matching over 10 bases. Sequencing used peripheral blood mononuclear cells. This clonotype was sampled from a person aged 18 to 69 in good health. The CDR3 bases that were read are TGCAGTGCCCGACCCCCCTCGGGACAGGGGCTAACATACGAG. Protein: CSARPPSGQGLTYE. The whole CDR3 sequence is CSARPPSGQGLTYEQYF.